These 13 T cell receptor beta chains came from one sample sequenced in a study of T cell responses to AZD1222 COVID-19 vaccine. Clones were sequenced by immunoSEQ multiplex PCR, and TCRdb holds only the in-frame ones, with some missing. Of about 110,000 clones listed, about 90% are singletons. The material sequenced was peripheral blood, taken on day 0 of AZD1222 vaccination. These receptors came from an adult in good health.

The chain combines TRBV28 with TRBJ2-1; TRBD2 matches at 7 bases. Germline V gene data show CDR1 as MDHEN and CDR2 as SYDVKM. CDR3 length: 16 amino acids. With V trimmed by 2 bases and J by 3 bases, 7 bases remained unmatched. CDR3 in DNA: TGTGCCAGCAGTTTACGGGGGAGGGCCTTCTACAATGAGCAGTTCTTC. Amino acids: CASSLRGRAFYNEQFF. Full variable domain (rest looked up from reference TRBV28 and TRBJ2-1): DVKVTQSSRYLVKRTGEKVFLECVQDMDHENMFWYRQDPGLGLRLIYFSYDVKMKEKGDIPEGYSVSREKKERFSLILESASTNQTSMYLCASSLRGRAFYNEQFFGPGTRLTVL.

This clone was detected a few times. This chain uses TRBV23-1 with TRBJ1-1, with TRBD1 as a possible D gene (5 bases). TRBV23-1 is an ORF; its function is uncertain. The length of the CDR3 is 11 residues. The ends were cut back, 9 bases at V and 7 bases at J, with 12 bases in the middle. This CDR3 reads CASGDGLEAFF. CDR3 sequence (DNA): TGCGCCAGTGGGGACGGGCTTGAAGCTTTCTTT.

This chain's CDR3 is CASSLNSKGRSEGYTF. CDR3 coding DNA: TGTGCCAGCAGCTTAAACTCGAAGGGCAGGTCGGAGGGCTACACCTTC. The rearrangement uses TRBV7-2 and TRBJ1-2; the D is unclear. Trimming took 2 bases from V and 8 from J, leaving 21 bases between them. Germline loops: CDR1 SGHTA, CDR2 FQGNSA. The CDR3 extends over 16 amino acids.

The rearrangement joins TRBV6-5 to TRBJ2-1, with D unclear. CDR1 and CDR2 from the germline V gene are MNHEY and SVGAGI. V was cut by 8 bases and J by 9 bases, with 14 bases left in between. This CDR3 spans 12 amino acids. The CDR3 spells CASVWAAAEQFF. CDR3 DNA: TGTGCCAGCGTGTGGGCGGCTGCTGAGCAGTTCTTC.

The gene calls are TRBV25-1 and TRBJ1-4; a weak D match, TRBD1 (6 bases). CDR1 MGHDK and CDR2 SYGVNS come from the germline V gene. CDR3 length: 13 residues. V lost 11 bases and J 5 bases, leaving 15 bases between the germline ends. The CDR3 sequence is CAAQGGPNEKLFF. CDR3 in DNA: TGTGCCGCCCAAGGGGGGCCAAATGAAAAACTGTTTTTT.

J is TRBJ2-7 and V is TRBV19, with D possibly being TRBD2 (5 bases). The CDR3 spans 11 residues. CDR1 and CDR2 (germline): LNHDA, SQIVND (reference sequence). V was pared by 3 bases and J by 7 bases, with 7 bases between. The CDR3 region is CASSISGEQYF. Here the CDR3 DNA reads TGTGCCAGTAGTATCTCGGGGGAGCAGTACTTC.

This sequence joins TRBV30 and TRBJ1-1, with TRBD1 matching over 7 bases. With 3 bases clipped from V and 3 bases from J, the junction kept 4 bases outside the gene matches. Germline CDR1 GTSNPN, CDR2 SVGIG (reference sequence). The CDR3 covers 13 residues. The CDR3: CAWRTGSHTEAFF. The CDR3 coding sequence is TGTGCCTGGAGGACAGGGTCTCACACTGAAGCTTTCTTT.

V is TRBV7-6 and J is TRBJ1-2; 7 bases are shared with TRBD1. The CDR3 sequence is 16 residues long. Germline values: CDR1 SGHVS, CDR2 FNYEAQ. The ends lost 2 bases at V and 3 bases at J; junction bases unmatched: 9. The CDR3 protein is CASSLYQTGSDYGYTF. The CDR3 coding sequence is TGTGCCAGCAGCTTATACCAGACAGGGTCGGACTATGGCTACACCTTC.

The chain combines TRBV9 with TRBJ2-2; 9 bases align to TRBD2. Germline trimming cut 0 bases from V and 2 bases from J; bases unmatched to any gene: 2. From germline, CDR1 is SGDLS and CDR2 YYNGEE. The CDR3 runs to 16 residues. In DNA, the CDR3 is TGTGCCAGCAGCGTAGCTAGCGGGATCAACACCGGGGAGCTGTTTTTT. Protein sequence: CASSVASGINTGELFF.

The chain couples TRBV3-1 (or the pseudogene TRBV3-2) to TRBJ2-6, with D perhaps TRBD1 or TRBD2 (6 bases each). Germline assignment: CDR1 LGHDT and CDR2 YNNKEL (reference sequence). Trimming cost V 2 bases and J 2 bases, with 13 bases left between them. The CDR3 totals 17 residues. The DNA of the CDR3 is TGTGCCAGCAGCCAAAGGGGTCGGGGGCCTGGGGCCAACGTCCTGACTTTC. As protein: CASSQRGRGPGANVLTF.

J is TRBJ2-3 and V is TRBV19; 7 bases fit TRBD1. With 5 bases clipped from V and 3 bases from J, the junction kept 8 bases outside the gene matches. CDR3 length: 15 residues. Germline V gene data show CDR1 as LNHDA and CDR2 as SQIVND (reference sequence). CDR3: CASSPTGEATDTQYF. The DNA for the CDR3 is TGTGCCAGTAGTCCTACAGGGGAAGCAACAGATACGCAGTATTTT. Filled out from reference TRBV19 and TRBJ2-3, the complete variable domain reads DGGITQSPKYLFRKEGQNVTLSCEQNLNHDAMYWYRQDPGQGLRLIYYSQIVNDFQKGDIAEGYSVSREKKESFPLTVTSAQKNPTAFYLCASSPTGEATDTQYFGPGTRLTVL.

The chain joins TRBV9 to TRBJ1-3; no clear D gene. CDR3 length: 15 residues. V was trimmed by 1 base and J by 0 bases, leaving 8 bases between them. Germline V CDR1 and CDR2: SGDLS, YYNGEE. The CDR3 bases are TGTGCCAGCAGCGTAACGGGGAACTCTGGAAACACCATATATTTT. It encodes CASSVTGNSGNTIYF.

The chain links TRBV6-2 or TRBV6-3 to TRBJ2-7, with D possibly being TRBD1 or TRBD2 (5 bases each). With 4 bases removed from V and 0 bases from J, the gap between germline ends came to 16 bases. The CDR3 runs 16 residues. CDR1 and CDR2 (germline): MNHEY, SVGEGT. The CDR3 DNA sequence: TGTGCCAGCAGTTTGATAGGGACCCTTAGCTCCTACGAGCAGTACTTC. Protein sequence: CASSLIGTLSSYEQYF.